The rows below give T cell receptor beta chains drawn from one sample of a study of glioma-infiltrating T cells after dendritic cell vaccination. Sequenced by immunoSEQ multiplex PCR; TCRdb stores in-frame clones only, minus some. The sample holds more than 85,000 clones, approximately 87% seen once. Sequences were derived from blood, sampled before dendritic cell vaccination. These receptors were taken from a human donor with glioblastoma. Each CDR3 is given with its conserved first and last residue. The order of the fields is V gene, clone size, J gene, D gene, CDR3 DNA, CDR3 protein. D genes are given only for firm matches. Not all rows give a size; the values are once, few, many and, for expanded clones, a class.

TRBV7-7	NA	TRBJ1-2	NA	TGTGCCAGCAGCTTAGTCACAGCGGAATTTGCTAACTATGGCTACACCTTC	CASSLVTAEFANYGYTF
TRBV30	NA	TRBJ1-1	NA	TGTGCCCATATCCCCGGGAACACTGAAGCTTTCTTT	CAHIPGNTEAFF
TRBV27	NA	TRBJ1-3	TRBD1	TGTGCCAGCAGGGAAAGACAGGGGCGAAACACCATATATTTT	CASRERQGRNTIYF
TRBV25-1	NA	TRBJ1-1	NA	TGTGCCAGCAGTCTGTCCGGGGGCACTGAAGCTTTCTTT	CASSLSGGTEAFF
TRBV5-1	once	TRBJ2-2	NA	TGCGCCAGCAGCTCCGCCCTACAGTCCGGGGAGCTGTTTTTT	CASSSALQSGELFF
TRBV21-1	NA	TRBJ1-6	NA	TGTGCCAGCAGCAAAGTCGAGGGCCGGGACAGGGGGTTCCCAGTGGCACCCCTCCACTTT	CASSKVEGRDRGFPVAPLHF
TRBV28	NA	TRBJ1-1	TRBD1	TGTGCCAGCAGTTTGGGACAGGGACTGGTGGCTTTCTTT	CASSLGQGLVAFF
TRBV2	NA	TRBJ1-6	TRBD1	TGTGCCAGCAGTGGGGGACAGTGGAATTCACCCCTCCACTTT	CASSGGQWNSPLHF
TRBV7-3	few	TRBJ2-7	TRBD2	TGTGCCAGCAGCTCGGGACTAGCGGGAACCCACGAGCAGTACTTC	CASSSGLAGTHEQYF
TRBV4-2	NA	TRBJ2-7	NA	TGTGCCAGCAGCCAACCGTCAGGAACCTACGAGCAGTACTTC	CASSQPSGTYEQYF
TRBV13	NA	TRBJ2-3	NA	TGTGCCTCAAAGGGGAGGCGCACAGATACGCAGTATTTT	CASKGRRTDTQYF
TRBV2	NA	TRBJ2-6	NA	TGTGCCAGCAGTGGGTGGGGGGGCCAAACTGGGGCCAACGTCCTGACTTTC	CASSGWGGQTGANVLTF
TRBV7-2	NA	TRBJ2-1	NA	TGTGCCAGCAGCTCTGGGACATCGAGCTCCTACAATGAGCAGTTCTTC	CASSSGTSSSYNEQFF
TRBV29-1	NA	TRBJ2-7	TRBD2	TGCAGCGTTGGGGGGGTAGCGGGGGGCTCAGAGCAGTACTTC	CSVGGVAGGSEQYF
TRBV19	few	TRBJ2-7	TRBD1	TGTGCCACCACCTGGGGACAGGGGGCGGACGAGCAGTACTTC	CATTWGQGADEQYF
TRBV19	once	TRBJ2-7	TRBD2	TGTGCCAGTAGTATGCGGGCTAGCGGCTCCTACGAGCAGTACTTC	CASSMRASGSYEQYF
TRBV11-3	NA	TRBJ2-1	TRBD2	TGTGCCAGCAGCTTCAGCGGGGGGAACAATGAGCAGTTCTTC	CASSFSGGNNEQFF
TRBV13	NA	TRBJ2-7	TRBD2	TGTGCCAGCAGCTTCGGGGGGGGGACCTCCTACGAGCAGTACTTC	CASSFGGGTSYEQYF
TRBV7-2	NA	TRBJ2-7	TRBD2	TGTGCCAGCAGCTTAGCGGAGACTAGCGGGAGGGCCTACGAGCAGTACTTC	CASSLAETSGRAYEQYF
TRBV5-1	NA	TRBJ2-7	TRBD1	TGCGCCAGCAGCGCCGGGACAGAATCCTACGAGCAGTACTTC	CASSAGTESYEQYF
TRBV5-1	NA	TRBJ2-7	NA	TGCGCCAGCAGCTTGGTTGGGGCTCCCTACGAGCAGTACTTC	CASSLVGAPYEQYF
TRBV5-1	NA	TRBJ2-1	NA	TGCGCCAGCAGCTTGGGAGACTACAATGAGCAGTTCTTC	CASSLGDYNEQFF
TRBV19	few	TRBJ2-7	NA	TGTGCCAGTTCCAGAGACAGATCCTACGAGCAGTACTTC	CASSRDRSYEQYF
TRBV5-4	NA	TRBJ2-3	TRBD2	TGTGCCAGCAGCCCGGGGGGGGCCTCCACAGATACGCAGTATTTT	CASSPGGASTDTQYF
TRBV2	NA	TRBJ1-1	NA	TGTGCCAGCAGTGGGGGAGGGAGAGGAACTGAAGCTTTCTTT	CASSGGGRGTEAFF
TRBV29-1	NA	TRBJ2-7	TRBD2	TGCAGCGCCATAGCGGGAGGTATTTCCGAGCAGTACTTC	CSAIAGGISEQYF
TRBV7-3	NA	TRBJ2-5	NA	TGTGCCAGCAGCTTTGGGGGAGGCGGCGAGGAGACCCAGTACTTC	CASSFGGGGEETQYF
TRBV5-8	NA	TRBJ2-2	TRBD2	TGTGCCAGCAGCTTACTTACGGGGGGATTAGCCGGGGAGCTGTTTTTT	CASSLLTGGLAGELFF
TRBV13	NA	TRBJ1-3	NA	TGTGCCAGCAGCTTAGAGCCAGGGGATTTCTCTGGAAACACCATATATTTT	CASSLEPGDFSGNTIYF
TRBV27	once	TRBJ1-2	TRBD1	TGTGCCAGCAGTCACCACGACAGGGTTTTAGATGGCTACACCTTC	CASSHHDRVLDGYTF
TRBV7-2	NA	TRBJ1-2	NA	TGTGCCAGCAGCTTAATCCCCCAGTACTATGGCTACACCTTC	CASSLIPQYYGYTF
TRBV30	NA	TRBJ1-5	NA	TGTGCCCCCGAGAGCCAGGGAGGTTTCTGTAATCAGCCCCAGCATTTT	CAPESQGGFCNQPQHF
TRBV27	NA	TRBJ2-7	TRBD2	TGTGCCAGCAGTTTTTATGCGGGAGTAAGCGAGCAGTACTTC	CASSFYAGVSEQYF
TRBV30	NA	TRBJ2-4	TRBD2	TGTGCCTGGAGTCCAAGGACTAGCGGGAGGTCCAAAAACATTCAGTACTTC	CAWSPRTSGRSKNIQYF
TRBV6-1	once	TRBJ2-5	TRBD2	TGTGCCAGCAGTACCCAAGCGGGGGGGCGAGAGACCCAGTACTTC	CASSTQAGGRETQYF
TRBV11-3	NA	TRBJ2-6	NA	TGTGCCAGCAGCTTGGCAGGGGCGAGGGCTGGGGCCAACGTCCTGACTTTC	CASSLAGARAGANVLTF
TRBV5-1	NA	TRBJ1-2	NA	TGCGCCAGCAGCTCCGGACAGACAAACTATGGCTACACCTTC	CASSSGQTNYGYTF
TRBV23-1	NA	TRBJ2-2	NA	TGCGCCAGCAGTCAAGACAGGCCCCGGGCCGGGGAGCTGTTTTTT	CASSQDRPRAGELFF
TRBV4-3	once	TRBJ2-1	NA	TGCGCCAGCAGCCAAGAGCTCCGGCGAGGAGAGCAGTTCTTC	CASSQELRRGEQFF
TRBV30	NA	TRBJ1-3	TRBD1	TGTGCCTGGAGGGAGGGGGCGAGCTCTGGAAACACCATATATTTT	CAWREGASSGNTIYF
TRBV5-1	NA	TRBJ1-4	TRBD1	TGCGCCAGCAGCTCCGCGGGACAGGGACGAAATGAAAAACTGTTTTTT	CASSSAGQGRNEKLFF
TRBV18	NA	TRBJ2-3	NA	TGTGCCAGCTCACCACCCCCAGGGACGCAGTATTTT	CASSPPPGTQYF